The next 8 T cell receptor beta chains were all read from a single sample in a study of STAT5B mutations in CD4+ large granular lymphocyte leukemia. Some clones are missing from TCRdb's copy, which holds only in-frame ones; the method was immunoSEQ multiplex PCR. In the table there are roughly 30,000 clones, approximately 70% of which are singletons. The sample was CD4+ T cells from blood buffy coats. The receptors stem from a human donor in good health.

V usage is TRBV6-1 and J usage is TRBJ2-5; 11 bases match TRBD1. This CDR3 contains 19 residues. Germline CDR1 MNHNS, CDR2 SASEGT. Trimming at V came to 2 bases and at J to 4 bases, leaving 15 bases not matched to a gene. The chain's CDR3 is CASSEYSTGTGGNRETQYF. CDR3 nucleotide sequence: TGTGCCAGCAGTGAATACTCTACCGGGACAGGGGGAAATCGAGAGACCCAGTACTTC.

This clone was counted a few times. The J gene is TRBJ2-7, the V gene TRBV28; no clear D gene. Trimming removed 1 base from V and 4 bases from J, with 8 bases in between. The CDR3 runs 13 residues. CDR1 is MDHEN, CDR2 SYDVKM, per germline. The DNA of the CDR3 is TGTGCCAGCAGTTTATTCCCCGGGTACGAGCAGTACTTC. Its protein is CASSLFPGYEQYF. Full variable domain (outside the CDR3, taken from reference TRBV28 and TRBJ2-7): DVKVTQSSRYLVKRTGEKVFLECVQDMDHENMFWYRQDPGLGLRLIYFSYDVKMKEKGDIPEGYSVSREKKERFSLILESASTNQTSMYLCASSLFPGYEQYFGPGTRLTVT.

This clone was picked up a small number of times. The chain uses TRBV12-5 and TRBJ1-1; D is possibly TRBD1 (6 bases). V was shortened by 6 bases and J by 2 bases, with 13 bases between the two germline ends. From germline, CDR1 is LGHNT and CDR2 FRNRAP. The CDR3 totals 14 residues. The CDR3 reads CASGIGQYNTEAFF. CDR3 in DNA: TGTGCTAGTGGGATCGGACAGTACAACACTGAAGCTTTCTTT.

The rearrangement joins TRBV7-2 to TRBJ2-7; the D gene is possibly TRBD2 (5 bases). CDR1 SGHTA and CDR2 FQGNSA come from the germline V gene. V lost 5 bases and J lost 4, with 9 bases in between. CDR3 length equals 12 residues. The CDR3 coding sequence is TGTGCCAGCAGCCGGGGTTCTTACGAGCAGTACTTC. Translating gives CASSRGSYEQYF. The full variable domain, its missing parts supplied by reference TRBV7-2 and TRBJ2-7, is GAGVSQSPSNKVTEKGKDVELRCDPISGHTALYWYRQSLGQGLEFLIYFQGNSAPDKSGLPSDRFSAERTGGSVSTLTIQRTQQEDSAVYLCASSRGSYEQYFGPGTRLTVT.

V and J are TRBV10-3 and TRBJ1-6, with 9 bases lining up with TRBD1. V gave up 6 bases and J gave up 5 bases; unmatched junction bases: 5. The germline V gene has CDR1 ENHRY and CDR2 SYGVKD. The CDR3 has 15 residues. CDR3 DNA: TGTGCCATCAGGACGGACAGGGGAGATAATTCACCCCTCCACTTT. This sequence encodes CAIRTDRGDNSPLHF.

The chain uses TRBV5-1 and TRBJ2-3; D might be TRBD1 or TRBD2, each matching 6 bases. This CDR3 has 14 amino acids. Germline CDR1 and CDR2: SGHRS and YFSETQ. Trimming pared 4 bases from V and 5 bases from J, leaving 14 bases between. The CDR3 region has the DNA TGCGCCAGCAGCCTCTGGGGGGCCGGAGATACGCAGTATTTT. Its translation: CASSLWGAGDTQYF.

J is TRBJ1-4 and V is TRBV10-1; the D gene is possibly TRBD1 (5 bases). Germline assignment: CDR1 WNHNN and CDR2 SYGVQD (reference sequence). The CDR3 extends over 14 amino acids. Trimming pared 3 bases from V and 8 bases from J, leaving 13 bases between. The CDR3 sequence: CASSENLGDEKLFF. The CDR3, as DNA: TGCGCCAGCAGTGAAAACCTAGGGGACGAAAAACTGTTTTTT.

The chain joins TRBV2 to TRBJ2-1; D unclear. Germline loops: CDR1 SNHLY, CDR2 FYNNEI. This CDR3 has 16 amino acids. The V gene lost 0 bases and the J gene lost 4 bases, with 13 bases spanning the gap. The CDR3 coding sequence is TGTGCCAGCAGTGAAGCATCCGGAGAGATATACAATGAGCAGTTCTTC. It yields the protein CASSEASGEIYNEQFF.